This T cell receptor (beta chain) was obtained from a study of blood T cell repertoires in COVID-19. About the study: Acute and convalescent COVID-19 specimens originated in the United States, Italy and Spain. PBMCs, B-cell-depleted T cells, or T cells provided the cDNA or gDNA that made up the material.

Clones were read by immunoSEQ multiplex PCR, and TCRdb kept only the in-frame ones, dropping some. The top ten hold 4.2% of the sample, which has approximately 150,000 clones, 65% to 80% seen once. The CDR3 spans 14 residues. CDR1 GTSNPN and CDR2 SVGIG come from the germline V gene (reference sequence). V shed 3 bases and J shed 0 bases, with 9 bases lying between them. Sequencing input: peripheral blood. The receptor was isolated from a man aged 60-69 years with acute or convalescent COVID-19. J is TRBJ1-5 and V is TRBV30; D remains unclear. The CDR3 is CAWSGLSSNQPQHF. DNA for the CDR3: TGTGCCTGGAGCGGTTTGAGTAGCAATCAGCCCCAGCATTTT.